The next 13 T cell receptor beta chains were all read from a single sample in a study of Tregs in tolerant kidney transplant recipients. Generated by immunoSEQ multiplex PCR, the TCRdb table keeps only in-frame clones and is missing some. Among tens of thousands of clones listed, 98% were seen once. Specimen: Tregs from blood, collected before the transplant. The receptor source for this set is a human donor who received a combined kidney and bone marrow transplant.

The rearrangement joins TRBV5-4 to TRBJ2-7; D is possibly TRBD1 (5 bases). The CDR3 is made up of 14 amino acids. Trimming took 4 bases from V and 1 from J, leaving 12 bases between them. Germline V gene sequence: CDR1 SGHNT, CDR2 YYREEE (reference sequence). CDR3 residues: CASSPARQSYEQYF. DNA for the CDR3: TGTGCCAGCAGCCCCGCCCGACAGTCCTACGAGCAGTACTTC.

V usage is TRBV5-1 and J usage is TRBJ1-2; the match to TRBD1 covers 7 bases. With 1 base clipped from V and 4 bases from J, the junction kept 7 bases outside the gene matches. CDR3 length: 15 residues. Germline V gene sequence: CDR1 SGHRS, CDR2 YFSETQ. The CDR3 nucleotides read TGCGCCAGCAGCTTGTGGGGGGACAGCCCCTATGGCTACACCTTC. It specifies CASSLWGDSPYGYTF. Full variable domain (outside the CDR3, taken from reference TRBV5-1 and TRBJ1-2): KAGVTQTPRYLIKTRGQQVTLSCSPISGHRSVSWYQQTPGQGLQFLFEYFSETQRNKGNFPGRFSGRQFSNSRSEMNVSTLELGDSALYLCASSLWGDSPYGYTFGSGTRLTVV.

This chain uses TRBV19 with TRBJ1-1, with D possibly TRBD1 on 5 matching bases. Per the germline V gene, CDR1 is LNHDA and CDR2 is SQIVND (reference sequence). CDR3 size: 16 residues. V dropped 7 bases and J dropped 2 bases, with 20 bases sitting between them. The CDR3 DNA reads TGTGCCAGTACCCCCAGTCAGGGATACGATAACACTGAAGCTTTCTTT. Translating it yields CASTPSQGYDNTEAFF.

The chain combines TRBV19 with TRBJ1-2; D is undetermined. In germline, CDR1 is LNHDA, CDR2 SQIVND (reference sequence). The CDR3 sequence is 16 residues long. The V and J ends lost 1 base and 7 bases respectively, with 19 bases between them. The CDR3 loop reads CASSIAPLQPSVGYTF. The DNA for the CDR3 is TGTGCCAGTAGTATAGCCCCCTTACAGCCGTCTGTTGGCTACACCTTC.

The rearrangement links TRBV5-1 to TRBJ1-6; D possibly corresponds to TRBD1 (6 bases). Germline lookup yields CDR1 SGHRS and CDR2 YFSETQ. The CDR3 is 15 residues long. V was clipped by 0 bases and J by 6 bases, with 10 bases between them. The CDR3 region has the DNA TGCGCCAGCAGCTTGGACAGGGCGAGTAATTCACCCCTCCACTTT. Translating it yields CASSLDRASNSPLHF.

The J gene is TRBJ2-5, the V gene TRBV7-7, with TRBD1 matching over 10 bases. CDR3 length: 15 residues. The ends lost 5 bases at V and 5 bases at J; junction bases unmatched: 8. CDR1 and CDR2 from the germline V gene are SSHAT and FNYEAQ (reference sequence). CDR3 DNA: TGTGCCAGCAGCGGGGGGACAGGGGCCCGGGAGACCCAGTACTTC. As protein: CASSGGTGARETQYF.

The V gene is TRBV29-1, the J gene TRBJ2-7; 9 bases agree with TRBD1. Germline trimming cut 3 bases from V and 7 bases from J; bases unmatched to any gene: 10. This CDR3 spans 14 amino acids. CDR1 is SQVTM and CDR2 is ANQGSEA in the germline V gene. CDR3: CSVDGGGQGWEQYF. For the CDR3, the DNA is TGCAGCGTTGATGGTGGAGGACAGGGGTGGGAGCAGTACTTC.

J is TRBJ2-7 and V is TRBV10-3; 12 bases map to TRBD1. The CDR3 loop spans 15 amino acids. V lost 8 bases to trimming and J lost 4 bases; unmatched junction nucleotides: 9. Germline V gene lookup returns CDR1 ENHRY and CDR2 SYGVKD. CDR3 nucleotides: TGTGCCATCGCGCTCGGGACAGGGGGCCGGTACGAGCAGTACTTC. This codes for CAIALGTGGRYEQYF.

This chain links TRBV19 with TRBJ1-5, with 7 nucleotides matching TRBD1. The germline gives CDR1 LNHDA, CDR2 SQIVND (reference sequence). The CDR3 has 12 amino acids. The V gene end was trimmed by 3 bases and the J gene end by 9 bases; junction bases not matched to a gene: 2. The CDR3 region has the DNA TGTGCCAGTAGTATCTCAGGGGGGCCCCAGCATTTT. Its protein product is CASSISGGPQHF.

The rearrangement uses TRBV10-1 and TRBJ2-1, with D perhaps matching TRBD2 (5 bases). The CDR3 covers 12 residues. Germline V gene lookup returns CDR1 WNHNN and CDR2 SYGVQD (reference sequence). Trimming pared 10 bases from V and 3 bases from J, leaving 10 bases between. The CDR3 is CATCSVYNEQFF. The CDR3 DNA follows: TGCGCCACCTGTAGCGTCTACAATGAGCAGTTCTTC.

The gene calls are TRBV2 and TRBJ1-1, with no clear D. CDR3 size: 11 residues. From germline, CDR1 is SNHLY and CDR2 FYNNEI. V dropped 7 bases and J dropped 5 bases, with 8 bases sitting between them. The CDR3: CASKRTTEAFF. The CDR3 DNA reads as TGTGCCAGCAAGAGGACTACTGAAGCTTTCTTT.

The chain recombines TRBV5-8 with TRBJ1-6, with 11 bases that match TRBD1. Germline CDR1 SGHTS, CDR2 YDEGEE. V lost 0 bases, J lost 10 bases, and 0 bases stayed unmatched. The CDR3 has 14 amino acids. The CDR3 DNA reads TGTGCCAGCAGCTTGGGGACAGGGGGCTCACCCCTCCACTTT. Encoded protein: CASSLGTGGSPLHF.

The rearrangement joins TRBV7-2 to TRBJ2-1; possibly TRBD1 for D (6 bases). The CDR3 covers 14 residues. V was trimmed by 4 bases and J by 4 bases, leaving 11 bases between them. The germline CDR1 and CDR2 sequences are SGHTA and FQGNSA. This CDR3 is CASSYGQPYNEQFF. CDR3 nucleotide sequence: TGTGCCAGCAGCTATGGACAGCCTTACAATGAGCAGTTCTTC.